This TCR beta chain was sequenced during a study of blood T cell repertoires in COVID-19. The wider study: Both acute and convalescent COVID-19 samples were obtained from the United States, Italy and Spain. Sources were T cells, B-cell-depleted T cells, or PBMCs; the material itself was cDNA or gDNA.

The CDR3 runs to 14 residues. Looked up from germline, CDR1 is MNHEY and CDR2 is SVGEGT. Trimming stripped 2 bases from V and 3 bases from J, with 11 bases between. This table comes from immunoSEQ multiplex PCR, and its TCRdb copy is limited to in-frame clones, with some not included. The table shows fewer than 500,000 clones, with approximately 87% occurring only once. The gene calls are TRBV6-2 or TRBV6-3 and TRBJ2-7; TRBD1 might be the D (5 bases). The sequence came from a man aged 25 to 45 who had recovered from COVID-19. Specimen: PBMCs or T cells enriched from blood (not recorded which). The CDR3 nucleotides are TGTGCCAGCAGTTACGGGGCCGCGGTCTACGAGCAGTACTTC. As protein: CASSYGAAVYEQYF.